This T cell receptor (beta chain) was sequenced in a study of T cells in Graves' hyperthyroidism and ophthalmopathy. RNA transcripts yielded amplified TCR beta CDR3 regions. The HTBI primer set drove a first-round RT-PCR of the TCR CDR3. TCRdb reprocessed the multiplex PCR reads with MiXCR, giving one entry per CDR3 protein. Of roughly 600,000 distinct CDR3 sequences listed, roughly 15% are singletons. Trimming stripped 1 base from V and 5 bases from J, with 12 bases between. The germline V gene encodes CDR1 SGHTA and CDR2 FQGNSA. This CDR3 region has 14 residues. This clonotype was counted ten times or more.

The TCR comes from a woman aged 50 to 65 with Graves' ophthalmopathy. Material: blood. The V gene is TRBV7-2, the J gene TRBJ2-7; D remains ambiguous. CDR3 in amino acids: CASSLGGGWDEQYF. The DNA of the CDR3 is TGTGCCAGCAGCTTAGGCGGCGGTTGGGACGAGCAGTACTTC. Looking up the rest from reference TRBV7-2 and TRBJ2-7 gives the full variable domain: GAGVSQSPSNKVTEKGKDVELRCDPISGHTALYWYRQSLGQGLEFLIYFQGNSAPDKSGLPSDRFSAERTGGSVSTLTIQRTQQEDSAVYLCASSLGGGWDEQYFGPGTRLTVT.